The next 21 T cell receptor beta chains were all read from a single sample in a study of blood T cells in healthy people across ages. Combining a sample-barcoded 5' primer with a J-beta primer mix, a second PCR ran for about 7 to 11 cycles. MiXCR, applied by TCRdb to the 5' RACE reads, yields one record per CDR3 protein. This sample has 800,000 to 900,000 distinct CDR3 sequences; approximately 65% occur once, and the top ten carry around 30%. Input material: blood. The source is a man aged 30-40 years in good health.

The chain couples TRBV20-1 to TRBJ2-5, with 9 bases that match TRBD1. The DNA end is more similar to TRBJ2-7, so the J call may be wrong. The CDR3 totals 14 residues. Germline CDR1 reads DFQATT; CDR2 reads SNEGSKA (reference sequence). CDR3 nucleotide sequence: TGCAGTGCCTACCGTCGACAGGGGGCCTACGAGCAGTACTTC. It specifies CSAYRRQGAYEQYF.

This clonotype was seen more than once but under ten times. The V and J genes are TRBV6-1 and TRBJ2-5; D is unclear. CDR3 size: 12 residues. V was pared by 6 bases and J by 10 bases, with 15 bases between. Germline V gene data show CDR1 as MNHNS and CDR2 as SASEGT. CDR3 bases: TGTGCCAGCAGGCCCCCGAGCGAAGGCCAGTACTTC. Its translation is CASRPPSEGQYF.

This chain connects TRBV5-6 to TRBJ2-1; D is undetermined. CDR1 and CDR2 (germline): SGHDT, YYEEEE. The CDR3 extends over 14 amino acids. V was cut by 7 bases and J by 3 bases, with 14 bases left in between. CDR3 residues: CASLAVPIYNEQFF. The DNA for the CDR3 is TGTGCCAGCCTCGCGGTCCCGATCTACAATGAGCAGTTCTTC.

The V call is TRBV10-3, the J call TRBJ1-5; D may be TRBD1 (6 bases). From germline, CDR1 is ENHRY and CDR2 SYGVKD. V was clipped by 0 bases and J by 0 bases, with 15 bases between them. The CDR3 runs 18 residues. CDR3 residues: CAISESGQSKYSNQPQHF. The CDR3 bases are TGTGCCATCAGTGAGTCAGGACAGTCAAAGTATAGCAATCAGCCCCAGCATTTT.

V and J are TRBV3-1 and TRBJ2-1, with D possibly called TRBD1 or TRBD2 (6 bases each). The V gene lost 2 bases and the J gene lost 15 bases, with 17 bases spanning the gap. CDR3 size: 13 residues. CDR1 and CDR2 (germline): LGHDT, YNNKEL (reference sequence). CDR3 amino acids: CASSQSGGQGRFF. The DNA of the CDR3 is TGTGCCAGCAGCCAAAGTGGAGGGCAGGGGCGGTTCTTC.

This CDR3 is CASSLSRGSGETQYF. The DNA for the CDR3 is TGTGCCAGCAGCTTAAGCAGGGGGTCCGGGGAGACCCAGTACTTC. The chain combines TRBV7-6 with TRBJ2-5; 7 positions match TRBD1. The germline V gene has CDR1 SGHVS and CDR2 FNYEAQ. CDR3 length: 15 residues. V dropped 2 bases and J dropped 5; count of bases not matched to a gene: 8.

This clonotype was counted only a few times. This sequence joins TRBV30 and TRBJ2-5; D is ambiguous. CDR1 GTSNPN and CDR2 SVGIG come from the germline V gene (reference sequence). Trimming shortened V by 5 bases and J by 4 bases, and 11 bases separated the two germline ends. The CDR3 totals 12 residues. This CDR3 reads CAWEPPGETQYF. CDR3 in DNA: TGTGCCTGGGAGCCCCCGGGAGAGACCCAGTACTTC.

This clonotype was seen once. The chain has TRBV20-1 and TRBJ1-2, with a tentative D call TRBD1 (6 bases). Germline CDR1 DFQATT, CDR2 SNEGSKA (reference sequence). Trimming pared 0 bases from V and 7 bases from J, leaving 12 bases between. The CDR3 consists of 13 residues. CDR3 coding DNA: TGCAGTGCTAGAGATACAGGGTCGGGTGGCTACACCTTC. Amino acids: CSARDTGSGGYTF.

The gene calls are TRBV11-2 and TRBJ1-1; 8 nucleotides agree with TRBD1. Germline CDR1 and CDR2: SGHAT and FQNNGV. V lost 5 bases and J lost 1; bases outside the gene matches: 3. This CDR3 has 14 residues. CDR3 bases: TGTGCCAGCAGCATCGGGACAGGGAACACTGAAGCTTTCTTT. Protein sequence: CASSIGTGNTEAFF. The variable domain in full, completed from reference TRBV11-2 and TRBJ1-1, reads EAGVAQSPRYKIIEKRQSVAFWCNPISGHATLYWYQQILGQGPKLLIQFQNNGVVDDSQLPKDRFSAERLKGVDSTLKIQPAKLEDSAVYLCASSIGTGNTEAFFGQGTRLTVV.

The chain links TRBV20-1 to TRBJ2-5; D possibly corresponds to TRBD1 (6 bases). Judging by the DNA end, TRBJ2-7 fits better; the J call may be wrong. Germline values: CDR1 DFQATT, CDR2 SNEGSKA (reference sequence). The CDR3 spans 11 residues. The CDR3, as DNA: TGCAGTGCACTAGACAGGTTCGAGCAGTACTTC. Translating gives CSALDRFEQYF.

This clonotype was found a few times. V is TRBV6-5 and J is TRBJ2-1; TRBD2 is a possible D gene (7 bases). The CDR3 is made up of 16 amino acids. CDR1 MNHEY and CDR2 SVGAGI come from the germline V gene. Trimming took off 2 bases at V and 0 bases at J, with 11 bases between the two ends. The CDR3 DNA reads as TGTGCCAGCAGTTACAGGGGGGGTACCTCCTACAATGAGCAGTTCTTC. Amino acids: CASSYRGGTSYNEQFF.

This clonotype was observed once. The chain combines TRBV27 with TRBJ2-3; TRBD2 matches 14 bases. In germline, CDR1 is MNHEY, CDR2 SMNVEV (reference sequence). The CDR3 is made up of 19 amino acids. V trimming: 3 bases; J trimming: 0 bases; junction bases outside the gene matches: 8. CDR3 sequence: CASSFLGLAGASSTDTQYF. CDR3 in DNA: TGTGCCAGCAGTTTCTTGGGACTAGCGGGGGCCTCTAGCACAGATACGCAGTATTTT.

V and J are TRBV9 and TRBJ2-1; no definite D call. V gave up 1 base and J gave up 5 bases, with 4 bases separating them. This CDR3 is 12 amino acids long. CDR1 and CDR2 from the germline V gene are SGDLS and YYNGEE. The CDR3: CASSVSHNEQFF. The CDR3 nucleotides read TGTGCCAGCAGCGTATCCCACAATGAGCAGTTCTTC.

The table lists this clonotype with many counts. The chain uses TRBV28 and TRBJ2-4; D remains unclear. The germline V gene has CDR1 MDHEN and CDR2 SYDVKM. V lost 3 bases, J lost 0 bases, and 6 bases lay in between. The CDR3 is 14 amino acids. CDR3 sequence: CASSLALAKNIQYF. Here the CDR3 DNA reads TGTGCCAGCAGTTTGGCCTTAGCCAAAAACATTCAGTACTTC.

The gene calls are TRBV7-8 and TRBJ2-1, with 7 bases fitting TRBD1. The germline V gene has CDR1 SGHVS and CDR2 FQNEAQ. Trimming took 5 bases from V and 3 from J; bases not matched to a gene: 7. CDR3 size: 15 residues. The CDR3 reads CASSPGTDNYNEQFF. The DNA of the CDR3 is TGTGCCAGCAGCCCCGGGACAGATAACTACAATGAGCAGTTCTTC.

The chain has TRBV20-1 and TRBJ2-7, with D possibly called TRBD1 or TRBD2 (5 bases each). From germline, CDR1 is DFQATT and CDR2 SNEGSKA (reference sequence). The CDR3 has 12 amino acids. Trimming took off 1 base at V and 7 bases at J, with 11 bases between the two ends. The chain's CDR3 is CSARAGTAEQYF. The CDR3 nucleotides read TGCAGTGCTAGAGCCGGGACGGCAGAGCAGTACTTC.

This chain links TRBV12-3 or TRBV12-4 with TRBJ1-6; D call uncertain. CDR3 length: 15 residues. V was trimmed by 7 bases and J by 0 bases, leaving 10 bases between them. This CDR3 is CASTHGSSYNSPLHF. The CDR3 DNA reads TGTGCCAGCACCCACGGTAGCTCCTATAATTCACCCCTCCACTTT.

As to this clonotype: The junction differs from germline at one of its ends, possibly a read error. This sequence joins TRBV5-1 and TRBJ2-2, with D perhaps matching TRBD1 (6 bases). This CDR3 region has 17 residues. From germline, CDR1 is SGHRS and CDR2 YFSETQ. Here the CDR3 DNA reads TGCGCCAGCAGCAAGGGGGTTGTGACACCGAACGCCGGGGAGCTGTTTTTT. Protein sequence: CASSKGVVTPNAGELFF.

The V and J genes are TRBV6-2 or TRBV6-3 and TRBJ2-1, with D hard to call. CDR3 size: 10 residues. The germline CDR1 and CDR2 sequences are MNHEY and SVGEGT. V was pared by 8 bases and J by 5 bases, with 4 bases between. The CDR3 region is CASPHNEQFF. The DNA of the CDR3 is TGTGCCAGCCCCCACAATGAGCAGTTCTTC.

The chain employs TRBV7-2 and TRBJ1-1; D gene uncertain. The V gene lost 5 bases and the J gene lost 4 bases, with 14 bases spanning the gap. This CDR3 is built from 14 residues. Germline V gene lookup returns CDR1 SGHTA and CDR2 FQGNSA. The CDR3 region is CASSHAGIGTEAFF. The CDR3 coding sequence is TGTGCCAGCAGCCACGCGGGTATAGGCACTGAAGCTTTCTTT.

The chain employs TRBV24-1 and TRBJ2-5; D assignment may be TRBD1 or TRBD2 (5 bases each). The CDR3 has 14 residues. V was clipped by 6 bases and J by 7 bases, with 17 bases between them. The germline gives CDR1 KGHDR, CDR2 SFDVKD. The CDR3 DNA is TGTGCCACCAGTCCTGCGGGTCAGAGGGGGACCCAGTACTTC. The encoded protein is CATSPAGQRGTQYF.